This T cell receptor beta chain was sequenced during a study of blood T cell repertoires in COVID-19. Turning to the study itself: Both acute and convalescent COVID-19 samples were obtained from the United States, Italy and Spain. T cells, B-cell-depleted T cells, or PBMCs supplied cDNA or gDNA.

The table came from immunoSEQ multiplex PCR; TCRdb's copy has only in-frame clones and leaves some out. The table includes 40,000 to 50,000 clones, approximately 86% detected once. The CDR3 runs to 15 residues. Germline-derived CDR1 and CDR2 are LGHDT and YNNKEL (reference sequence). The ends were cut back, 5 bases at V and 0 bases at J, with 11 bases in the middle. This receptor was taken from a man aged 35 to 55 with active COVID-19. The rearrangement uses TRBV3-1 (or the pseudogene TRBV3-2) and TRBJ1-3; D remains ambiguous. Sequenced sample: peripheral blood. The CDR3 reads CASSATRNSGNTIYF. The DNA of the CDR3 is TGTGCCAGCAGCGCCACGAGAAACTCTGGAAACACCATATATTTT.